A selection of T cell receptor beta chains follows, all from one sample in a study of blood T cells in healthy people across ages. MiXCR, applied by TCRdb to the 5' RACE reads, yields one record per CDR3 protein. The sample holds 800,000 to 950,000 distinct CDR3 sequences, around 48% seen once. Sample: blood. These receptors came from a young man in good health. The CDR3 runs from the conserved cysteine through the conserved F or W. Fields, in order: clone size, V gene, J gene, D gene, CDR3 protein, CDR3 DNA. A D gene is named only where the DNA matches it firmly. Not every row has a clone size; where given, it reads once, few, many or a size class.

size: .
V: TRBV12-3/TRBV12-4
J: TRBJ2-5
D: TRBD1
CDR3: CASRTGGQEIEQYF
DNA: TGTGCCAGCAGAACCGGGGGACAGGAGATAGAGCAGTACTTC

size: .
V: TRBV5-4
J: TRBJ2-1
D: TRBD2
CDR3: CASSLRRLAGAEQFF
DNA: TGTGCCAGCAGCTTGCGAAGACTAGCGGGGGCCGAGCAGTTCTTC

size: many
V: TRBV27
J: TRBJ1-2
D: TRBD1
CDR3: CASSGTGANYGYTF
DNA: TGTGCCAGCAGCGGGACAGGGGCGAACTATGGCTACACCTTC

size: .
V: TRBV25-1
J: TRBJ2-3
D: TRBD2
CDR3: CASSLAGRLDTQYF
DNA: TGTGCCAGCTCCCTAGCGGGGAGGTTAGATACGCAGTATTTT

size: .
V: TRBV11-3
J: TRBJ2-2
D: TRBD2
CDR3: CASSRLAGEFTGELFF
DNA: TGTGCCAGCAGCCGACTAGCGGGGGAGTTCACCGGGGAGCTGTTTTTT

size: .
V: TRBV5-1
J: TRBJ1-2
D: .
CDR3: CASSPSRTENYGYTF
DNA: TGCGCCAGCAGCCCTTCCCGGACAGAAAACTATGGCTACACCTTC

size: .
V: TRBV7-2
J: TRBJ1-4
D: TRBD1
CDR3: CASSQGTGEKLFF
DNA: TGTGCCAGCAGCCAAGGGACAGGCGAAAAACTGTTTTTT

size: .
V: TRBV3-1
J: TRBJ1-6
D: .
CDR3: CASGNQGSPLHF
DNA: TGTGCCAGCGGGAACCAGGGTTCACCCCTCCACTTT

size: few
V: TRBV25-1
J: TRBJ1-2
D: .
CDR3: CASSDETPVYGYTF
DNA: TGTGCCAGCAGTGATGAGACGCCGGTCTATGGCTACACCTTC

size: .
V: TRBV5-5
J: TRBJ1-6
D: .
CDR3: CASSPRQTNSPLHF
DNA: TGTGCCAGTAGCCCCAGACAGACAAATTCACCCCTCCACTTT

size: .
V: TRBV6-6
J: TRBJ1-1
D: .
CDR3: CASSYWGGGEMNTEAFF
DNA: TGTGCCAGCAGTTACTGGGGCGGAGGGGAGATGAACACTGAAGCTTTCTTT

size: once
V: TRBV12-3/TRBV12-4
J: TRBJ2-7
D: .
CDR3: CASSFRAGAHYEQYF
DNA: TGTGCCAGCAGTTTCAGGGCGGGGGCCCACTACGAGCAGTACTTC

size: few
V: TRBV11-3
J: TRBJ2-1
D: TRBD1
CDR3: CASSLGQGAGNEQFF
DNA: TGTGCCAGCAGCTTAGGACAGGGGGCGGGAAATGAGCAGTTCTTC

size: .
V: TRBV10-3
J: TRBJ2-1
D: .
CDR3: CAIRSTQTPYNEQFF
DNA: TGTGCCATCAGGAGTACACAGACTCCTTACAATGAGCAGTTCTTC

size: .
V: TRBV4-2
J: TRBJ2-1
D: .
CDR3: CASSHQMGRDSYNEQFF
DNA: TGTGCCAGCAGCCACCAGATGGGGCGGGACTCCTACAATGAGCAGTTCTTC

size: .
V: TRBV9
J: TRBJ2-1
D: TRBD1
CDR3: CASSVALWDRGVDEQFF
DNA: TGTGCCAGCAGCGTAGCTCTGTGGGACAGGGGGGTCGATGAGCAGTTCTTC